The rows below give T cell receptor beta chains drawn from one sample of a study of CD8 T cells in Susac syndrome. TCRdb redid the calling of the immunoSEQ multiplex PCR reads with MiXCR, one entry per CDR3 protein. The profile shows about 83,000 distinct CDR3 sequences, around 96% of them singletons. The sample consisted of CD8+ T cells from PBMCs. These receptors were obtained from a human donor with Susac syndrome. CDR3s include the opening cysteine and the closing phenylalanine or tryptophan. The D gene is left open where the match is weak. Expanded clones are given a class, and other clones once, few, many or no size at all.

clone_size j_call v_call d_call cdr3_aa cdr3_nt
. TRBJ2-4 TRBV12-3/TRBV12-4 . CASSEGPGNIQYF TGTGCCAGCTCCGAGGGGCCCGGGAACATTCAGTACTTC
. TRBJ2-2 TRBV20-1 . CSARDFQNTGELFF TGCAGTGCTAGAGATTTCCAGAATACCGGGGAGCTGTTTTTT
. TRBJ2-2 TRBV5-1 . CASSLAGRGNTGELFF TGCGCCAGCAGCTTGGCGGGGCGCGGGAACACCGGGGAGCTGTTTTTT
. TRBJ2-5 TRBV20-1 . CSPNPSETQYF TGCAGTCCAAACCCCTCCGAGACCCAGTACTTC
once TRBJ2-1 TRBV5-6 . CASSPGFNEQFF TGTGCCAGCAGCCCCGGATTCAATGAGCAGTTCTTC
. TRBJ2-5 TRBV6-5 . CASSFGGDQETQYF TGTGCCAGCAGTTTCGGGGGAGACCAAGAGACCCAGTACTTC
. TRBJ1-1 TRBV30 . CAWSPRPFNTEAFF TGTGCCTGGAGTCCCCGGCCCTTCAACACTGAAGCTTTCTTT
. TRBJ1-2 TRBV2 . CATNRVSDGYTF TGTGCCACCAACAGGGTTTCGGATGGCTACACCTTC
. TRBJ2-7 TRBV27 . CASSLGSLYEQYF TGTGCCAGCAGTCTCGGGAGCTTATACGAGCAGTACTTC
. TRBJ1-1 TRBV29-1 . CSVRRMNTEAFF TGCAGCGTTCGACGGATGAACACTGAAGCTTTCTTT
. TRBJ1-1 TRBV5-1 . CASSPVGNAEAFF TGCGCCAGCAGCCCAGTGGGGAACGCTGAAGCTTTCTTT
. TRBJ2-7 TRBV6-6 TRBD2 CASSYEASGYYEQYF TGTGCCAGCAGTTATGAGGCTAGCGGATACTACGAGCAGTACTTC
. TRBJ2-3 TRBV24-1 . CATSDFEGTDTQYF TGTGCCACCAGTGATTTTGAGGGAACAGATACGCAGTATTTT
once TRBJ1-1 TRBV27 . CASSLGGRKHDEAFF TGTGCCAGCAGTTTAGGGGGTAGGAAGCACGATGAAGCTTTCTTT
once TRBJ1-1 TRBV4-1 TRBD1 CASSQEGTGYTEAFF TGCGCCAGCAGCCAAGAAGGGACAGGGTACACTGAAGCTTTCTTT
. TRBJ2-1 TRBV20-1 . CSARKDNEQFF TGCAGTGCTAGAAAGGACAATGAGCAGTTCTTC
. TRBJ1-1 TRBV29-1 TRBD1 CSVFGTGGTEAFF TGCAGCGTCTTTGGCACAGGGGGCACTGAAGCTTTCTTT
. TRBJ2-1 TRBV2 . CASSLYDSYNEQFF TGTGCCAGCAGTCTCTATGACTCCTACAATGAGCAGTTCTTC
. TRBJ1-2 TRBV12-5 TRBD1 CASGLSQGDYGYTF TGTGCTAGTGGTTTGTCCCAGGGGGACTATGGCTACACCTTC
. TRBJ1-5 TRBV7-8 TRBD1 CASSPLTGDANQPQHF TGTGCCAGCAGCCCCCTTACAGGGGACGCCAATCAGCCCCAGCATTTT
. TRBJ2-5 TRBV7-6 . CASSLEGGRKETQYF TGTGCCAGCAGCTTGGAGGGGGGGCGAAAAGAGACCCAGTACTTC
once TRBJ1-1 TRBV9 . CASSGDTLNTEAFF TGTGCCAGCAGCGGGGACACCTTAAACACTGAAGCTTTCTTT
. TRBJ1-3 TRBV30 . CAWSGQSIYF TGTGCCTGGAGTGGACAGTCCATATATTTT
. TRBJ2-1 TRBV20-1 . CSARDPVLSYNEQFF TGCAGTGCTAGAGATCCGGTGCTGTCCTACAATGAGCAGTTCTTC
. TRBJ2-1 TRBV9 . CASSGRASSYNEQFF TGTGCCAGCAGCGGCAGGGCGAGCTCCTACAATGAGCAGTTCTTC
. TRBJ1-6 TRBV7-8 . CASSLVARRGMANSPLHF TGTGCCAGCAGCTTAGTAGCGCGGAGGGGGATGGCAAATTCACCCCTCCACTTT
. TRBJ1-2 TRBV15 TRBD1 CATSRDPGGNGYTF TGTGCCACCAGCAGGGACCCAGGGGGAAATGGCTACACCTTC
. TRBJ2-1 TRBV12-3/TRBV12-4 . CASRSSNEQFF TGTGCCAGCAGGTCTTCAAATGAGCAGTTCTTC
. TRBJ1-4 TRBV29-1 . CSVQDPDWANEKLFF TGCAGCGTTCAGGATCCGGATTGGGCTAATGAAAAACTGTTTTTT
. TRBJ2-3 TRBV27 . CASSLYGNTDTQYF TGTGCCAGCAGTCTTTATGGGAACACAGATACGCAGTATTTT
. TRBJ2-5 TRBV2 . CASSEALLRAETQYF TGTGCCAGCAGTGAAGCTCTCTTGAGGGCTGAGACCCAGTACTTC
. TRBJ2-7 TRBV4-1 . CASSQSGARRYF TGCGCCAGCAGCCAATCCGGGGCGAGACGATACTTC
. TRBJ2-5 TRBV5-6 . CASSLPFETHRETQYF TGTGCCAGCAGCCTCCCCTTTGAGACCCACCGCGAGACCCAGTACTTC
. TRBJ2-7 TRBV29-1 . CSLRTGDYEQYF TGCAGCCTAAGGACGGGAGACTACGAGCAGTACTTC
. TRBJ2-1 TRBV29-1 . CSVLVDNEQFF TGCAGCGTGCTGGTCGACAATGAGCAGTTCTTC
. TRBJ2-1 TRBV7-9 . CASSGDNEQFF TGTGCCAGCAGCGGAGACAATGAGCAGTTCTTC
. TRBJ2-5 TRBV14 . CASSQEVGPQGVKETQYF TGTGCCAGCAGCCAAGAGGTGGGGCCACAGGGAGTGAAAGAGACCCAGTACTTC
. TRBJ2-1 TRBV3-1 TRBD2 CASSPYLSGSSYNEQFF TGTGCCAGCAGCCCCTACCTGAGCGGGAGCTCCTACAATGAGCAGTTCTTC
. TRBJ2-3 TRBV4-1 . CASSPPGGTDTQYF TGCGCCAGCAGCCCCCCCGGGGGCACAGATACGCAGTATTTT
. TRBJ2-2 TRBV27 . CASSLRGEIRELFF TGTGCCAGCTCGTTGAGGGGCGAAATCCGGGAGCTGTTTTTT
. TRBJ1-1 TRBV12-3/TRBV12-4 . CASNGGNTEAFF TGTGCCAGCAACGGCGGAAACACTGAAGCTTTCTTT
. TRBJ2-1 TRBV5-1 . CASSVGAGPYNEQFF TGCGCCAGCAGCGTAGGCGCTGGTCCCTACAATGAGCAGTTCTTC
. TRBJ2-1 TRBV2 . CASDDNEQFF TGTGCCAGCGACGACAATGAGCAGTTCTTC
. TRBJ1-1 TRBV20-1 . CSARDLGEGTEAFF TGCAGTGCTAGAGATCTGGGGGAAGGGACTGAAGCTTTCTTT
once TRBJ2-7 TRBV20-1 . CSAKDSNSYEQYF TGCAGTGCCAAGGACAGCAACTCCTACGAGCAGTACTTC
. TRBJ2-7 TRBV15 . CATSGRGGRTRIPYEQYF TGTGCCACCAGCGGCAGAGGGGGACGGACTAGAATCCCCTACGAGCAGTACTTC
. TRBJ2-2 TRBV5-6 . CASSTYVSGASNTGELFF TGTGCCAGCAGCACCTATGTTAGCGGAGCATCGAACACCGGGGAGCTGTTTTTT
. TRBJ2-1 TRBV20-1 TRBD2 CSAPGGLSSYNEQFF TGCAGTGCTCCGGGGGGTTTAAGCTCCTACAATGAGCAGTTCTTC
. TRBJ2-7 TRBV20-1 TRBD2 CSAGSGSYEQYF TGCAGTGCGGGAAGCGGGAGCTACGAGCAGTACTTC
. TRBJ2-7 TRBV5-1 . CASSLEGAYEQYF TGCGCCAGCAGCTTGGAGGGAGCCTACGAGCAGTACTTC
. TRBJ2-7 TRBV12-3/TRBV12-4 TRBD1 CASSFRQGAYEQYF TGTGCCAGCAGTTTTAGACAGGGGGCTTACGAGCAGTACTTC
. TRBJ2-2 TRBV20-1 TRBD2 CSARIEWGRATGELFF TGCAGTGCTAGGATCGAATGGGGGAGGGCCACCGGGGAGCTGTTTTTT
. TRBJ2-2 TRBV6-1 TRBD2 CASSPGPGGFTGELFF TGTGCCAGCAGCCCCGGGCCGGGAGGGTTCACCGGGGAGCTGTTTTTT
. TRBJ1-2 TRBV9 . CASSVARDGTNYGYTF TGTGCCAGCAGCGTAGCTCGAGATGGGACCAACTATGGCTACACCTTC
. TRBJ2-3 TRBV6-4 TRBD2 CASSEAGGPADTQYF TGTGCCAGCAGTGAAGCGGGGGGGCCCGCAGATACGCAGTATTTT
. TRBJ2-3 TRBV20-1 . CSAPAAEATDTQYF TGCAGTGCGCCGGCGGCGGAAGCGACAGATACGCAGTATTTT
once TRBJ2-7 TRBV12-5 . CASAPDRAYEQYF TGTGCTAGTGCCCCGGACAGAGCCTACGAGCAGTACTTC
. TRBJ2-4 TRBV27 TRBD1 CASRPTGSSDIQYF TGTGCCAGCAGACCGACAGGGAGTTCTGACATTCAGTACTTC